This entry describes one T cell receptor beta chain. The antigen is undetermined. The V gene's germline CDR1 is MDHEN and CDR2 SYDVKM. V lost 2 bases to trimming and J lost 2 bases; unmatched junction nucleotides: 8. This CDR3 region has 18 residues. TCRdb recomputed calls from the reads with MiXCR, one row per CDR3 protein. The data contain roughly 730,000 distinct CDR3 sequences, about 30% of them singletons. This entry comes from a study of T cell repertoires in cytomegalovirus infection. As for the study in general: As its CMV epitopes, the study selected recently identified HLA-C-restricted and well-studied HLA-B-restricted targets. Public signatures in TCR beta pointed to CMV infection and matching HLA type.

The input for sequencing was cultured PBMCs, taken from culture after CMV antigen stimulation. The J gene is TRBJ2-7, the V gene TRBV28; 14 bases map to TRBD2. The clonotype originates from a human donor in good health (CMV status not recorded). Some clones in this sample may be carry-over from other donors' samples. CDR3 sequence: CASSLRRTSGGRPYEQYF. The CDR3 DNA reads TGTGCCAGCAGTTTAAGGCGGACTAGCGGGGGGAGGCCCTACGAGCAGTACTTC.